This T cell receptor (beta chain) was sequenced in a study of prognosis after radiotherapy for stage I lung cancer. Study information: In 3 to 5 fractions, radiotherapy was administered as SBRT with a biologically effective dose of at least 100 Gy. Metastases at distant sites emerged in a handful of patients after radiotherapy, at a median of about 7 months, whereas 15 showed no significant progression. Study results and caveats: Patients developing distant metastases showed lower Shannon entropy after stereotactic body radiation therapy. The median unique TCR clone count dropped from about 9,200 to 6,500 after stereotactic body radiation therapy.

This clonotype was seen repeatedly, ten times or more. Its specificity is not known. Germline assignment: CDR1 LNHDA and CDR2 SQIVND (reference sequence). The V gene end was trimmed by 5 bases and the J gene end by 5 bases; junction bases not matched to a gene: 10. CDR3 length: 16 residues. The genomic DNA TCR beta CDR3 region underwent two rounds of multiplex PCR. The authors ran first-round PCR with primers specific to each TRBV and TRBJ gene. TCRdb used MiXCR to reprocess the multiplex PCR reads, holding one entry per CDR3 protein. Seen here are 20,000 to 25,000 distinct CDR3 sequences, approximately 43% observed once, and the top ten hold approximately 31%.

The TCR was taken from a donor aged 50 or older with non-small cell lung cancer. This chain connects TRBV19 to TRBJ2-5; 11 bases align to TRBD2. This sample comprised PBMCs, obtained before or after stereotactic body radiation therapy (not recorded which). The CDR3 loop is CASSSVSGRAEETQYF. Written as DNA, the CDR3 is TGTGCCAGTAGTTCGGTTAGCGGGAGGGCGGAGGAGACCCAGTACTTC.